The text below deals with one T cell receptor (beta chain). V lost 0 bases, J lost 1 base, and 9 bases lay in between. Germline CDR1 and CDR2: MNHEY and SVGAGI. The CDR3 length is 15 residues. This sample is drawn from a study of human T cells and chemical hapten exposure. Individual cDNA molecules each carried unique molecular identifiers attached by the library. TCRdb re-analysed the RACE reads in MiXCR, keeping a single row per CDR3 protein. Of about 42,000 distinct CDR3 sequences listed, 9.5% to 10% are singletons. The time point was: patch test 2, 6 weeks after DPC sensitization. Treatment specified: therapeutic diphenylcyclopropenone sensitization with weekly scalp DPC. The authors extracted total RNA from unfractionated whole blood. The study enrolled 18 to 70-year-old alopecia patients suitable for DPC.

The sample in question was whole blood, obtained in connection with sensitization to the hapten diphenylcyclopropenone (DPC). The chain recombines TRBV6-5 with TRBJ2-5; D gene uncertain. The source of this sequence is a woman aged 25 to 39 with alopecia areata. Some clones in this sample may be carry-over from other donors' samples. The CDR3 is CASSYSPLGQETQYF. In DNA, the CDR3 is TGTGCCAGCAGTTACTCTCCCCTGGGCCAAGAGACCCAGTACTTC.